Sequencing of this T cell receptor beta chain was carried out in a study of blood T cell repertoires in COVID-19. Study information: The samples span acute and convalescent COVID-19 from the United States, Italy and Spain. Sample material is recorded as cDNA or gDNA derived from T cells, B-cell-depleted T cells, or PBMCs.

Original data processing: Scientists estimated how many nucleated cells there were by amplifying reference gene primers. Profiled with immunoSEQ multiplex PCR; TCRdb holds only in-frame clones, not every one. The V and J calls and the clone size are those of that table, but D and trimming were determined from the DNA. This sample has about 670,000 clones, with around 89% found just once. Looked up from germline, CDR1 is SGHNT and CDR2 is YYREEE (reference sequence). Trimming took 5 bases from V and 7 from J, leaving 15 bases between them. The CDR3 is 13 residues long. The specimen sequenced was peripheral blood. This clonotype originated in a woman aged 18-29 years with acute or convalescent COVID-19. The chain joins TRBV5-4 to TRBJ1-2; D ambiguous. CDR3 coding DNA: TGTGCCAGCAGACCCGGCGAGAGCGGTGGCTACACCTTC. It is translated as CASRPGESGGYTF.